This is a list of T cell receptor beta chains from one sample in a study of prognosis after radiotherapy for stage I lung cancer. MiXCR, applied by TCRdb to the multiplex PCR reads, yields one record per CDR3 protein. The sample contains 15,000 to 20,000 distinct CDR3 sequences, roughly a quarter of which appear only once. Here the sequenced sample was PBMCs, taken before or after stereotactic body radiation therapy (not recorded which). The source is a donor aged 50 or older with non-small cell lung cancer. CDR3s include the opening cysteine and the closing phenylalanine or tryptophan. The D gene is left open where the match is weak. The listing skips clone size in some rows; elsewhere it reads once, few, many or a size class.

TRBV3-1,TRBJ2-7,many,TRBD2,TGTGCCAGCAGCCAAGGGCGGGGGGGAGAGCAGTACTTC,CASSQGRGGEQYF
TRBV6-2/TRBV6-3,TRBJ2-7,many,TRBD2,TGTGCCAGCAGTTACGGAGCGGGAGGGTACGAGCAGTACTTC,CASSYGAGGYEQYF
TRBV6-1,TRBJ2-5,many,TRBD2,TGTGCCAGCAGACCCAGCATAGCGGGAGGGGAGTACCAAGAGACCCAGTACTTC,CASRPSIAGGEYQETQYF
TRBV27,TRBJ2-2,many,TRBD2,TGTGCCAGCAGTGTACTAGCGGGAGCCGGGGAGCTGTTTTTT,CASSVLAGAGELFF
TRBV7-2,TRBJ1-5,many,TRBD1,TGTGCCAGCAGCGACAGGGTAAGCAATCAGCCCCAGCATTTT,CASSDRVSNQPQHF
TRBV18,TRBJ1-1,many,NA,TGTGCCAGCTCACCGGACATGAACACTGAAGCTTTCTTT,CASSPDMNTEAFF
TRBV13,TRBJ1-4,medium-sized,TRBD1,TGTGCCAGCAGCTCGACCAGGGGGCGCGGGGTGGAAAAACTGTTTTTT,CASSSTRGRGVEKLFF
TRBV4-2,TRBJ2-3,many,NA,TGTGCCAGCAGCCAACCTCGGGACGACTCCACAGATACGCAGTATTTT,CASSQPRDDSTDTQYF
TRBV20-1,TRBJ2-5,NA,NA,TGCAGTGCTACCCTCGCTCTAGACAACCGGACCCAGTACTTC,CSATLALDNRTQYF
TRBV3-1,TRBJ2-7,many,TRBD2,TGTGCCAGCAGCCCCGTAGCGGGAGTTTACGAGCAGTACTTC,CASSPVAGVYEQYF
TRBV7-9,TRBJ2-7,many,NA,TGTGCCAGCAGCCCCACCGGGTACGAGCAGTACTTC,CASSPTGYEQYF
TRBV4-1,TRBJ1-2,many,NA,TGCGCCAGCAGCCTGGACGGTAACTATGGCTACACCTTC,CASSLDGNYGYTF
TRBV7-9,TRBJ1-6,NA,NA,TGTGCCAGCAGCCCCGTGACGGCGAGCTCCTATAATTCACCCCTATACTTT,CASSPVTASSYNSPLYF
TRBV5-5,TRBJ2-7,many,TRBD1,TGTGCCAGCAGGAAAGCCCCCGGACAGGGTGCCTATGAGCAGTACTTC,CASRKAPGQGAYEQYF
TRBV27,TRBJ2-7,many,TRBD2,TGTGCCAGCAGTTTATCTAGCGGTTTGTTAGCGGGAGAGAAGCAGTACTTC,CASSLSSGLLAGEKQYF
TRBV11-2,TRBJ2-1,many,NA,TGTGCCAGCAGCTTAGCCCTTTACAATGAGCAGTTCTTC,CASSLALYNEQFF
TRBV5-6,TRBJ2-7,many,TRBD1,TGTGCCAGCAGCGTACTACAGGGGAGTAGGTACTTC,CASSVLQGSRYF
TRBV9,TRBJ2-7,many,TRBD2,TGTGCCAGCAGCGAGGGGACTAGCGGGAGTTACGAGCAGTACTTC,CASSEGTSGSYEQYF
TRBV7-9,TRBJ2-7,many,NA,TGTGCCAGCAGCCCCCCGGGAGTTGGCCTCGGCGAGCAGTACTTC,CASSPPGVGLGEQYF
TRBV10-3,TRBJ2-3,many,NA,TGTGCCATCAACGGAGGCGTGGGGAGCACAGATACGCAGTATTTT,CAINGGVGSTDTQYF
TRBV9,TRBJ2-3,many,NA,TGTGCCAGCAGCGTAGAGGCGGTCCTCACAGATACGCAGTATTTT,CASSVEAVLTDTQYF
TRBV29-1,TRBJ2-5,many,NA,TGCAGCGTTGAGGGGAAAGAGACCCAGTACTTC,CSVEGKETQYF
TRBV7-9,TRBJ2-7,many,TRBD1,TGTGCCAGCAGCTGGGACAGAGACTACGAGCAGTACTTC,CASSWDRDYEQYF
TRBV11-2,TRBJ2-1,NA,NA,TGTGCCAGCAGCTTGCGTGGACCGTCCTACAATGAGCGGTTCTTC,CASSLRGPSYNERFF
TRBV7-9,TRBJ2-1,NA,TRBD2,TGTGCCAGCAGCTTAGTTGTTCTAGCGGGTGGTGTCTACAATGATCAGTTCTTC,CASSLVVLAGGVYNDQFF
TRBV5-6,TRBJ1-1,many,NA,TGTGCCAGCACCCCCGTGTCTGGGGGGTACACTGAAGCTTTCTTT,CASTPVSGGYTEAFF
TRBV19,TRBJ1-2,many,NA,TGTGCCAGCAAAGAAGGGGGAAGGGACGGCTACACCTTC,CASKEGGRDGYTF
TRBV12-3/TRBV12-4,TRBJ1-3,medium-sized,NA,TGTGCCAGCAGTTTAGGAAACACCATATATTTT,CASSLGNTIYF
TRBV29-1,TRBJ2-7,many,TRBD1,TGCAGCGTTGAGGGGTCGGGACAGGGGTCCGAGCAGTACTTC,CSVEGSGQGSEQYF
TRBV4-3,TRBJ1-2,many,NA,TGCGCCAGCAGCCAAGATTCCACGGCAGCCTATGGCTACACCTTC,CASSQDSTAAYGYTF
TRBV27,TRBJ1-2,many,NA,TGTGCCAGCAGTTTTTACTATGGCTACACCTTC,CASSFYYGYTF
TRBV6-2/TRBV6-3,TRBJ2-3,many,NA,TGTGCCAGCAGTTACCAGCAGGGGAGAGATGCGCAGTATTTT,CASSYQQGRDAQYF